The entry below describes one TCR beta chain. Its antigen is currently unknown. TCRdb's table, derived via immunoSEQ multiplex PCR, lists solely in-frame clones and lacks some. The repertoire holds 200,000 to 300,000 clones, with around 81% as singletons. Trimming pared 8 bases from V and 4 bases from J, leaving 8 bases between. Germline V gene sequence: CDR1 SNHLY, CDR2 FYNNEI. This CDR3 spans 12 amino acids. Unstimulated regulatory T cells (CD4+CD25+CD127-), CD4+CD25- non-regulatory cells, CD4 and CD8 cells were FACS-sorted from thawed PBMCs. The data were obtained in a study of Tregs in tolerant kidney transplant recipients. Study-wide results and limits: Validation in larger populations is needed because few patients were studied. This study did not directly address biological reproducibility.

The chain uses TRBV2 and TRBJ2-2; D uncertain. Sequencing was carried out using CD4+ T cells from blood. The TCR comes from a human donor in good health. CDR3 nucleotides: TGTGCCAGCTTCTACTCCACCGGGGAGCTGTTTTTT. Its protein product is CASFYSTGELFF.